The rows below give T cell receptor beta chains drawn from one sample of a study of control samples from healthy donors and cancer patients. Here immunoSEQ multiplex PCR was the method, and the copy in TCRdb shows in-frame clones only, minus some. Counted here are approximately 120,000 clones, roughly 87% occurring once; the ten biggest clones make up roughly 1.9%. Sequenced input: blood. Receptors were obtained from a man aged 18-30 years in good health. CDR3s include the opening cysteine and the closing phenylalanine or tryptophan. D genes are given only for firm matches.

v_call	d_call	j_call	cdr3_nt	cdr3_aa
TRBV15	TRBD2	TRBJ2-1	TGTGCCACCAGCTCCCGAGGAACTAGCGGGATCTACAATGAGCAGTTCTTC	CATSSRGTSGIYNEQFF
TRBV29-1	NA	TRBJ2-1	TGCAGCGTTGGACACAATGAGCAGTTCTTC	CSVGHNEQFF
TRBV6-5	NA	TRBJ1-4	TGTGCCAGCAGTTACTCGACCAGGGATCGAGAAAAACTGTTTTTT	CASSYSTRDREKLFF
TRBV10-1	NA	TRBJ1-1	TGCGCCAGCAGTGAGTTTGGCCGGCCGGAAGCTTTCTTT	CASSEFGRPEAFF
TRBV5-1	NA	TRBJ1-1	TGCGCCAGCAGTTGGAAAGGCGATACTGAAGCTTTCTTT	CASSWKGDTEAFF
TRBV18	TRBD1	TRBJ1-2	TGTGCCAGCTCACCTTCGGGACAGGCGGTCGGCTACACCTTC	CASSPSGQAVGYTF
TRBV10-1	TRBD1	TRBJ1-6	TGCGCCAGCTCTCAGGGGGGGGGCCTTGGAAATTCACCCCTCCACTTT	CASSQGGGLGNSPLHF
TRBV9	TRBD2	TRBJ2-1	TGTGCCAGCAGCGTAATTGGACTAGCGGGAGGGAGCTCCTACAATGAGCAGTTCTTC	CASSVIGLAGGSSYNEQFF
TRBV18	TRBD1	TRBJ2-7	TGTGCCAGCTCATTAGGGACAGCAGCCTACGAGCAGTACTTC	CASSLGTAAYEQYF
TRBV7-3	NA	TRBJ2-7	TGTGCCAGCAGTGAGGGAACAAATTACGAGCAGTACTTC	CASSEGTNYEQYF